These T cell receptor beta chains were read from a single sample in a study of beta chain features in type 1 diabetes. Produced via immunoSEQ multiplex PCR; TCRdb's table is partial and in-frame only. Among some 400,000 clones listed, over 13% were seen once. Input material: naive CD4+ T cells from blood. Every receptor here comes from a woman between 18 and 30 years old in good health. Each CDR3 is given with its conserved first and last residue. A D gene is named only where the DNA matches it firmly. Rows give clone size only sometimes, using once, few, many, or a class for an expanded clone.

CDR3 protein	CDR3 DNA	V gene	CDR3 length	D gene	clone size	J gene
CSAWTRNTEAFF	TGCAGCGCCTGGACAAGGAACACTGAAGCTTTCTTT	TRBV29-1	12	-	few	TRBJ1-1
CSVGQGTDTQYF	TGCAGCGTAGGACAGGGCACAGATACGCAGTATTTT	TRBV29-1	12	TRBD1	-	TRBJ2-3
CASSLVGQGSGKNIQYF	TGCGCCAGCAGCTTGGTGGGACAGGGTTCGGGCAAAAACATTCAGTACTTC	TRBV5-1	17	TRBD1	-	TRBJ2-4
CASSVEATGGLVQYF	TGTGCCAGCAGCGTAGAAGCGACAGGGGGTCTGGTGCAGTACTTC	TRBV9	15	TRBD1	few	TRBJ2-7
CSVELLLANEQFF	TGCAGCGTTGAACTCCTCTTGGCCAATGAGCAGTTCTTC	TRBV29-1	13	-	-	TRBJ2-1
CATSRHRGGTEAFF	TGTGCCACCAGCAGACACAGGGGCGGCACTGAAGCTTTCTTT	TRBV15	14	TRBD1	few	TRBJ1-1
CASSRSTSGNEQFF	TGTGCCAGCAGTCGCTCGACTAGCGGGAATGAGCAGTTCTTC	TRBV2	14	TRBD2	few	TRBJ2-1
CASSAGLAGNEQFF	TGTGCCAGCAGCGCGGGACTAGCGGGAAATGAGCAGTTCTTC	TRBV7-2	14	TRBD2	few	TRBJ2-1
CASSFTGGLNTEAFF	TGCGCCAGCAGCTTTACAGGGGGCCTGAACACTGAAGCTTTCTTT	TRBV5-1	15	TRBD1	-	TRBJ1-1
CASNTDRGNEKLFF	TGTGCCAGCAACACGGACAGGGGTAATGAAAAACTGTTTTTT	TRBV28	14	TRBD1	-	TRBJ1-4
CASSDQGTGNNEQFF	TGTGCCAGCAGTGATCAGGGGACAGGGAACAATGAGCAGTTCTTC	TRBV2	15	TRBD1	few	TRBJ2-1
CAISAWREGGNEQFF	TGTGCCATCAGTGCTTGGCGGGAGGGCGGAAATGAGCAGTTCTTC	TRBV10-3	15	TRBD2	few	TRBJ2-1
CASSLGGGQYEQYF	TGTGCCAGCAGCTTAGGGGGCGGCCAGTACGAGCAGTACTTC	TRBV7-3	14	-	-	TRBJ2-7
CARAGTTLYEQYF	TGTGCCAGAGCCGGGACAACACTCTACGAGCAGTACTTC	TRBV28	13	-	few	TRBJ2-7
CASSEAAQGGSEQYF	TGTGCCAGCAGTGAGGCCGCACAAGGGGGTTCCGAGCAGTACTTC	TRBV2	15	-	-	TRBJ2-7
CASSVRDSTDTQYF	TGTGCCAGCAGCGTCAGGGACTCCACAGATACGCAGTATTTT	TRBV7-3	14	-	few	TRBJ2-3
CAWSGSRGRGQPQHF	TGTGCCTGGAGCGGGAGCAGGGGGCGCGGTCAGCCCCAGCATTTT	TRBV30	15	TRBD1	-	TRBJ1-5
CASSWGLMNTEAFF	TGTGCCAGCAGTTGGGGACTGATGAACACTGAAGCTTTCTTT	TRBV6-6	14	-	few	TRBJ1-1
CASSLDGQGAYEQYF	TGCGCCAGCAGCTTGGACGGACAGGGGGCCTACGAGCAGTACTTC	TRBV5-1	15	TRBD1	-	TRBJ2-7
CASNLPGTSGGSYNEQFF	TGTGCCAGCAACCTGCCAGGGACTAGCGGGGGCTCCTACAATGAGCAGTTCTTC	TRBV7-2	18	TRBD2	few	TRBJ2-1
CASSPNGPRPTEAFF	TGTGCCAGTAGTCCAAATGGGCCAAGACCCACTGAAGCTTTCTTT	TRBV19	15	-	-	TRBJ1-1
CASSQIPSPWGETQYF	TGCGCCAGCAGCCAAATTCCGTCTCCGTGGGGCGAGACCCAGTACTTC	TRBV4-1	16	-	few	TRBJ2-5
CASSQGDEISGNTIYF	TGTGCCAGCAGCCAGGGAGATGAGATATCTGGAAACACCATATATTTT	TRBV4-2	16	-	-	TRBJ1-3
CASSEVTGLDYGYTF	TGTGCCAGCAGTGAAGTGACGGGTTTGGACTATGGCTACACCTTC	TRBV2	15	-	-	TRBJ1-2
CASSHRVNGYTF	TGTGCCAGCAGCCACAGGGTTAATGGCTACACCTTC	TRBV11-2	12	-	-	TRBJ1-2
CSARRRETQYF	TGCAGTGCTAGGAGGAGGGAGACCCAGTACTTC	TRBV20-1	11	-	few	TRBJ2-5
CASSDGSGRARQQFF	TGTGCCAGCAGTGATGGTAGCGGGAGGGCCCGACAGCAGTTCTTC	TRBV2	15	TRBD2	-	TRBJ2-1
CASSLEGQMNTEAFF	TGCGCCAGCAGCTTGGAGGGACAGATGAACACTGAAGCTTTCTTT	TRBV5-1	15	TRBD1	-	TRBJ1-1
CAIKAEGRETQYF	TGTGCCATCAAGGCAGAGGGAAGAGAGACCCAGTACTTC	TRBV10-3	13	-	-	TRBJ2-5
CASASGEADTQYF	TGTGCCAGCGCTAGTGGGGAGGCAGATACGCAGTATTTT	TRBV6-5	13	-	-	TRBJ2-3
CASSGDRDEQYF	TGTGCCAGCAGCGGAGACAGGGACGAGCAGTACTTC	TRBV6-1	12	TRBD1	few	TRBJ2-7
CASSPPVGQGLNTEAFF	TGTGCCAGCTCACCACCGGTAGGACAGGGGTTGAACACTGAAGCTTTCTTT	TRBV18	17	TRBD1	-	TRBJ1-1
CASRDRISYEQYF	TGTGCCAGCAGAGACAGAATCTCCTACGAGCAGTACTTC	TRBV25-1	13	-	-	TRBJ2-7
CASSSMAFSNQPQHF	TGTGCCAGCAGTTCAATGGCCTTTAGCAATCAGCCCCAGCATTTT	TRBV6-1	15	-	-	TRBJ1-5
CASSNGRDYEQYF	TGTGCCAGTAGTAATGGCAGGGACTACGAGCAGTACTTC	TRBV19	13	-	few	TRBJ2-7
CASSPGTGVFHEQYF	TGCGCCAGCAGTCCCGGGACAGGGGTCTTCCACGAGCAGTACTTC	TRBV5-1	15	TRBD1	few	TRBJ2-7
CASGKSGSSYNEQFF	TGTGCTAGTGGCAAAAGCGGGAGCTCCTACAATGAGCAGTTCTTC	TRBV12-5	15	TRBD2	few	TRBJ2-1
CATSIYQGYGYEQYF	TGTGCCACCAGCATCTATCAGGGATACGGCTACGAGCAGTACTTC	TRBV15	15	-	few	TRBJ2-7
CASSQDRSRLSRTDTQYF	TGTGCCAGCAGCCAAGATCGTTCGCGCTTATCTCGAACAGATACGCAGTATTTT	TRBV4-2	18	-	-	TRBJ2-3
CASSLSSRGTQPQHF	TGTGCCAGCAGTTTATCGTCCAGGGGGACTCAGCCCCAGCATTTT	TRBV28	15	TRBD1	few	TRBJ1-5
CASSLWTSVSGELFF	TGTGCCAGCAGCCTGTGGACTAGCGTATCCGGGGAGCTGTTTTTT	TRBV14	15	TRBD2	-	TRBJ2-2
CASSQSGQGQKSSYNEQFF	TGCGCCAGCAGTCAATCGGGACAGGGCCAAAAAAGCTCCTACAATGAGCAGTTCTTC	TRBV23-1	19	TRBD1	few	TRBJ2-1
CASSLAGLAGWNEQFF	TGTGCCAGCAGCTTAGCGGGACTAGCGGGGTGGAATGAGCAGTTCTTC	TRBV7-2	16	TRBD2	few	TRBJ2-1
CASSASQHQPQHF	TGTGCCAGCAGCGCCTCACAGCATCAGCCCCAGCATTTT	TRBV7-9	13	-	few	TRBJ1-5
CASSPSQGPVGGYTF	TGTGCCAGCAGCCCGTCACAGGGTCCCGTGGGTGGCTACACCTTC	TRBV9	15	-	-	TRBJ1-2